Below are 9 T cell receptor beta chains sequenced from a single sample in a study of cytomegalovirus exposure and HLA in healthy donors. The PCR had 60 Vbeta and 13 Jbeta primers. This table comes from immunoSEQ multiplex PCR, and its TCRdb copy is limited to in-frame clones, with some not included. The table lists 95,000 to 150,000 clones, about 84% of them singletons, with approximately 4% in the top ten. The sequencing sample was made of PBMCs. Receptor source: a man aged 18 to 29 in good health and CMV-seropositive.

The chain links TRBV30 to TRBJ2-3, with a possible D match to TRBD1 (5 bases). Between the trimmed V and J ends, which lost 1 base and 5 bases, there was a span of 13 bases. CDR1 is GTSNPN and CDR2 is SVGIG in the germline V gene (reference sequence). The CDR3 has 14 amino acids. The CDR3 bases are TGTGCCTGGAGTGATATAGGGGCTCGAGATACGCAGTATTTT. Protein sequence: CAWSDIGARDTQYF.

The V and J genes are TRBV28 and TRBJ2-7; 7 nucleotides match TRBD1. Losses at the gene ends were 5 bases for V and 2 bases for J; bases not matched to a gene: 9. Germline V gene sequence: CDR1 MDHEN, CDR2 SYDVKM. CDR3 length: 15 residues. CDR3 DNA: TGTGCCAGCAGTACGACCGGGACAGCCCCCTACGAGCAGTACTTC. This codes for CASSTTGTAPYEQYF.

V gene TRBV6-6 combines with J gene TRBJ2-7; the match to TRBD2 covers 7 bases. V lost 8 bases, J lost 2 bases, and 6 bases stayed unmatched. Per germline, CDR1 MNHNY and CDR2 SVGAGI (reference sequence). This CDR3 region has 13 residues. In nucleotides, the CDR3 is TGTGCCAGCTTTTCTAGCGGCCCCTACGAGCAGTACTTC. Its translation: CASFSSGPYEQYF.

Only a few counts were recorded for this clone. The V and J genes are TRBV7-2 and TRBJ2-5; TRBD1 is a possible D gene (5 bases). Trimming removed 4 bases at V and 1 base at J, with 7 bases between. CDR3 length: 13 residues. Germline V gene sequence: CDR1 SGHTA, CDR2 FQGNSA. CDR3 amino acids: CASSWTLQETQYF. In DNA, the CDR3 is TGTGCCAGCAGCTGGACACTCCAAGAGACCCAGTACTTC.

The gene calls are TRBV6-5 and TRBJ1-2; no reliable D call. V shed 0 bases and J shed 2 bases, with 13 bases lying between them. The V gene's germline CDR1 is MNHEY and CDR2 SVGAGI. This CDR3 is built from 16 residues. The CDR3 spells CASSYSPLVRNYGYTF. The CDR3 coding sequence is TGTGCCAGCAGTTACTCCCCATTAGTCCGAAACTATGGCTACACCTTC.

CDR3 nucleotide sequence: TGTGCCAGCAGTACGGACAGGGGGTCTTACGGCTACACCTTC. Amino acid sequence: CASSTDRGSYGYTF. V and J are TRBV6-5 and TRBJ1-2; 10 positions agree with TRBD1. The CDR3 covers 14 residues. Trimming cost V 5 bases and J 8 bases; bases outside gene matches: 8. Germline values: CDR1 MNHEY, CDR2 SVGAGI.

The rearrangement links TRBV18 to TRBJ2-7; 7 positions match TRBD2. The CDR3 sequence is 15 residues long. With 1 base clipped from V and 1 base from J, the junction kept 4 bases outside the gene matches. Germline V gives CDR1 KGHSH, CDR2 LQKENI. The CDR3 region has the DNA TGTGCCAGCTCACCACTAGCGGGTCTATCCTACGAGCAGTACTTC. Translation gives CASSPLAGLSYEQYF. Full variable domain (missing parts from reference TRBV18 and TRBJ2-7): NAGVMQNPRHLVRRRGQEARLRCSPMKGHSHVYWYRQLPEEGLKFMVYLQKENIIDESGMPKERFSAEFPKEGPSILRIQQVVRGDSAAYFCASSPLAGLSYEQYFGPGTRLTVT.

This clone was observed a handful of times. DNA of the CDR3: TGCGCCAGCAGCGGAGGGAGGGGGCGGGAGGCGGTCGGGGAGCTGTTTTTT. This gives the protein CASSGGRGREAVGELFF. The rearrangement joins TRBV4-3 to TRBJ2-2; D may be TRBD2 (8 bases). The germline gives CDR1 LGHNA, CDR2 YSLEER. The V and J ends lost 5 bases and 7 bases respectively, with 23 bases between them. This CDR3 spans 17 amino acids.

This clone was picked up one time. This chain joins TRBV2 and TRBJ2-7; TRBD2 might be the D (5 bases). The CDR3 runs 13 residues. The V gene's germline CDR1 is SNHLY and CDR2 FYNNEI. V was cut by 0 bases and J by 6 bases, with 9 bases left in between. The CDR3: CASSEASGFEQYF. The DNA for the CDR3 is TGTGCCAGCAGTGAAGCGTCGGGGTTCGAGCAGTACTTC.